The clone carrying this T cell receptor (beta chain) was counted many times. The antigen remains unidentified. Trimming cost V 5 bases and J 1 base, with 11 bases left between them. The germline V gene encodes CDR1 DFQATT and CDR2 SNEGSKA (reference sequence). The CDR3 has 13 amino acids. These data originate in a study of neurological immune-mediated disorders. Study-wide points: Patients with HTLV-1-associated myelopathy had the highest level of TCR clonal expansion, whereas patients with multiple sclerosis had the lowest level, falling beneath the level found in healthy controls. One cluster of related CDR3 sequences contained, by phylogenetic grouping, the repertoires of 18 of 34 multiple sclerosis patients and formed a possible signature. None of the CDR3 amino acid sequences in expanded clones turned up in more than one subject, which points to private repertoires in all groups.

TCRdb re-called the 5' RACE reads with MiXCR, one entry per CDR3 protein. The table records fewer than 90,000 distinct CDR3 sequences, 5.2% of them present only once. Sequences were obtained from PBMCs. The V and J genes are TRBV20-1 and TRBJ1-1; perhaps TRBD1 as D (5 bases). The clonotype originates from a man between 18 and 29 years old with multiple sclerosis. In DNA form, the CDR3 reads TGCAGTGCTCTCCAGGGACCGAACACTGAAGCTTTCTTT. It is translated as CSALQGPNTEAFF.